Following are 21 T cell receptor beta chains from one sample sequenced in a study of cytomegalovirus exposure and HLA in healthy donors. The PCR had 60 Vbeta and 13 Jbeta primers. Method: immunoSEQ multiplex PCR; TCRdb's copy keeps in-frame clones and lacks some. The sample lists 100,000 or so clones, 78% occurring once. The source material was PBMCs. Receptors were obtained from a man aged 30-40 years in good health and CMV-seronegative.

This clone came up once. The chain couples TRBV5-1 to TRBJ1-2; the match to TRBD1 covers 7 bases. V lost 3 bases, J lost 5 bases, and 7 bases stayed unmatched. CDR1 SGHRS and CDR2 YFSETQ come from the germline V gene. This CDR3 contains 14 residues. The CDR3 sequence: CASSSPGTEYGYTF. The CDR3 bases are TGCGCCAGCAGCTCACCCGGGACAGAGTATGGCTACACCTTC.

The V gene is TRBV6-1, the J gene TRBJ2-3; 9 bases align to TRBD1. The V gene's germline CDR1 is MNHNS and CDR2 SASEGT. Trimming cost V 10 bases and J 3 bases; bases outside gene matches: 8. CDR3 length equals 14 residues. Here the CDR3 reads CATSTGGLTDTQYF. The CDR3 coding sequence is TGTGCCACATCGACAGGGGGTCTAACAGATACGCAGTATTTT.

V is TRBV28 and J is TRBJ2-1, with a tentative D call TRBD2 (5 bases). The V and J ends lost 7 bases and 6 bases respectively, with 13 bases between them. The CDR3 runs to 13 residues. The germline V gene has CDR1 MDHEN and CDR2 SYDVKM. The CDR3 coding sequence is TGTGCCAGCACTCGGGGATCTCTCAATGAGCAGTTCTTC. It specifies CASTRGSLNEQFF.

In this sample, this clone turned up a few times. The rearrangement uses TRBV6-5 and TRBJ1-4; 7 nucleotides agree with TRBD1. The CDR3 sequence is 13 residues long. Trimming removed 0 bases from V and 15 bases from J; junction bases left unmatched: 7. CDR1 and CDR2 (germline): MNHEY, SVGAGI. In DNA, the CDR3 is TGTGCCAGCAGTTACTCGAAACAGGGGAAGATGTTTTTT. As protein: CASSYSKQGKMFF.

The chain employs TRBV25-1 and TRBJ2-2; 8 positions match TRBD1. The CDR3 runs 18 residues. Germline CDR1 is MGHDK and CDR2 is SYGVNS. V lost 0 bases and J lost 3; bases outside the gene matches: 9. CDR3 protein: CASSEYEGAGGHTGELFF. CDR3 bases: TGTGCCAGCAGTGAATATGAGGGAGCAGGGGGCCACACCGGGGAGCTGTTTTTT. Based on the CDR3 plus reference TRBV25-1 and TRBJ2-2, the full variable domain is EADIYQTPRYLVIGTGKKITLECSQTMGHDKMYWYQQDPGMELHLIHYSYGVNSTEKGDLSSESTVSRIRTEHFPLTLESARPSHTSQYLCASSEYEGAGGHTGELFFGEGSRLTVL.

The J gene is TRBJ2-1, the V gene TRBV19; D gene uncertain. V was trimmed by 5 bases and J by 5 bases, leaving 16 bases between them. The germline CDR1 and CDR2 sequences are LNHDA and SQIVND (reference sequence). The CDR3 runs to 15 residues. The CDR3 sequence is CASSARPALDNEQFF. CDR3 in DNA: TGTGCCAGTAGTGCCAGGCCGGCGCTGGACAATGAGCAGTTCTTC.

This clone appeared a few times. The V gene is TRBV15, the J gene TRBJ2-7; 10 positions match TRBD2. Trimming at V came to 5 bases and at J to 4 bases, leaving 11 bases not matched to a gene. This CDR3 spans 16 amino acids. The V gene's germline CDR1 is LNHNV and CDR2 YYDKDF (reference sequence). CDR3 sequence reads: CATSVRPTSGTYEQYF. The CDR3 bases are TGTGCCACCAGCGTACGCCCCACTAGCGGGACTTACGAGCAGTACTTC.

J is TRBJ1-5 and V is TRBV9; 7 nucleotides align to TRBD1. CDR3 length: 15 residues. Germline V CDR1 and CDR2: SGDLS, YYNGEE. With V trimmed by 0 bases and J by 6 bases, 6 bases remained unmatched. CDR3 in amino acids: CASSVGQGDFQPQHF. In DNA form, the CDR3 reads TGTGCCAGCAGCGTAGGGCAGGGGGATTTTCAGCCCCAGCATTTT. The complete variable domain, with remaining parts taken from reference TRBV9 and TRBJ1-5, reads DSGVTQTPKHLITATGQRVTLRCSPRSGDLSVYWYQQSLDQGLQFLIQYYNGEERAKGNILERFSAQQFPDLHSELNLSSLELGDSALYFCASSVGQGDFQPQHFGDGTRLSIL.

The chain couples TRBV7-9 to TRBJ1-1; D may be TRBD1 (5 bases). Per the germline V gene, CDR1 is SEHNR and CDR2 is FQNEAQ (reference sequence). CDR3 length equals 12 residues. V was shortened by 6 bases and J by 6 bases, with 11 bases between the two germline ends. The CDR3: CASSFRQPEAFF. In nucleotides, the CDR3 is TGTGCCAGCAGTTTTAGACAGCCTGAAGCTTTCTTT.

The CDR3 bases are TGTGCCAGCAGTGGCAGGGCTGCGAACACCGGGGAGCTGTTTTTT. Amino acids: CASSGRAANTGELFF. This chain joins TRBV6-1 and TRBJ2-2; D is perhaps TRBD1 (5 bases). With 4 bases removed from V and 0 bases from J, the gap between germline ends came to 9 bases. There are 15 residues in the CDR3. Germline CDR1 MNHNS, CDR2 SASEGT.

The J gene is TRBJ1-1, the V gene TRBV23-1; D gene uncertain. TRBV23-1 carries the ORF label, with uncertain function. The CDR3 covers 13 residues. V lost 4 bases and J 7 bases, leaving 13 bases between the germline ends. CDR3 sequence: CASSPRTDLEAFF. The CDR3 DNA reads as TGCGCCAGCAGTCCCCGCACAGACCTTGAAGCTTTCTTT.

V and J are TRBV6-1 and TRBJ2-7, with 8 bases matching TRBD1. The CDR3 sequence is 14 residues long. Germline V gene data show CDR1 as MNHNS and CDR2 as SASEGT. Germline trimming cut 5 bases from V and 4 bases from J; bases unmatched to any gene: 7. Written as DNA, the CDR3 is TGTGCCAGCAGTCAGGGGGCGCGGGTATACGAGCAGTACTTC. This sequence encodes CASSQGARVYEQYF.

This chain uses TRBV29-1 with TRBJ1-1, with D perhaps matching TRBD1 (5 bases). Trimming stripped 5 bases from V and 4 bases from J, with 17 bases between. Germline CDR1 SQVTM, CDR2 ANQGSEA. The CDR3 spans 14 residues. The CDR3: CSVMGRGYSTEAFF. CDR3 coding DNA: TGCAGCGTTATGGGGAGGGGTTATAGCACTGAAGCTTTCTTT.

The CDR3 region has the DNA TGTGCCAGCAGCTTACTAGCGGGGGGGGTTGTAGATACGCAGTATTTT. It encodes CASSLLAGGVVDTQYF. The rearrangement joins TRBV7-2 to TRBJ2-3; 12 nucleotides match TRBD2. Per germline, CDR1 SGHTA and CDR2 FQGNSA. The CDR3 consists of 16 residues. After removal of 2 bases from V and 5 bases from J, the junction contained 5 bases not matched to a gene.

V and J are TRBV5-1 and TRBJ1-2; D gene ambiguous. CDR1 and CDR2 from the germline V gene are SGHRS and YFSETQ. This CDR3 region has 14 residues. Trimming removed 0 bases from V and 2 bases from J, with 8 bases in between. The CDR3 coding sequence is TGCGCCAGCAGCTTGGTTACGGTGAACTATGGCTACACCTTC. It encodes CASSLVTVNYGYTF. Combining the CDR3 with reference TRBV5-1 and TRBJ1-2 gives the whole variable domain KAGVTQTPRYLIKTRGQQVTLSCSPISGHRSVSWYQQTPGQGLQFLFEYFSETQRNKGNFPGRFSGRQFSNSRSEMNVSTLELGDSALYLCASSLVTVNYGYTFGSGTRLTVV.

The CDR3 region has the DNA TGCGCCAGCAGCTTGGCACCTGGGAGAACTAGCACAGATACGCAGTATTTT. It translates to CASSLAPGRTSTDTQYF. This rearrangement joins TRBV5-1 to TRBJ2-3, with D tentatively TRBD2 (5 bases). The CDR3 covers 17 residues. Trimming pared 0 bases from V and 0 bases from J, leaving 14 bases between. The germline V gene encodes CDR1 SGHRS and CDR2 YFSETQ.

On this clone: The sample holds other DNA sequences that translate to the same CDR3. The chain links TRBV15 to TRBJ2-7; D uncertain. CDR3 length: 12 residues. Trimming left V 1 base short and J 4 bases short, with 5 bases between. In germline, CDR1 is LNHNV, CDR2 YYDKDF (reference sequence). CDR3 bases: TGTGCCACCAGCAGAGGTCAGTACGAGCAGTACTTC. Encoded protein: CATSRGQYEQYF.

V usage is TRBV27 and J usage is TRBJ2-2, with 7 bases fitting TRBD2. Trimming at V came to 5 bases and at J to 3 bases, leaving 12 bases not matched to a gene. Per germline, CDR1 MNHEY and CDR2 SMNVEV (reference sequence). This CDR3 spans 17 amino acids. CDR3 DNA: TGTGCCAGCAGTACCCTAGCGGCGAATTTAGACACCGGGGAGCTGTTTTTT. It codes for CASSTLAANLDTGELFF.

CDR3 loop: CASSVATGASYGYTF. Here the CDR3 DNA reads TGTGCCAGCAGCGTAGCAACAGGGGCCTCCTATGGCTACACCTTC. V is TRBV9 and J is TRBJ1-2; 7 nucleotides align to TRBD1. The CDR3 length is 15 residues. Germline-derived CDR1 and CDR2 are SGDLS and YYNGEE. J lost 4 bases, V lost 0 bases, and 6 bases had no gene match.

This clone showed up just once. V gene TRBV9 combines with J gene TRBJ1-6; unclear D gene. The CDR3 is 18 residues long. Looked up from germline, CDR1 is SGDLS and CDR2 is YYNGEE. V lost 0 bases and J lost 0, with 13 bases in between. CDR3 DNA: TGTGCCAGCAGCGTAGCTAACAGCCGAAGCTCCTATAATTCACCCCTCCACTTT. Amino acid sequence: CASSVANSRSSYNSPLHF. Based on the CDR3 plus reference TRBV9 and TRBJ1-6, the full variable domain is DSGVTQTPKHLITATGQRVTLRCSPRSGDLSVYWYQQSLDQGLQFLIQYYNGEERAKGNILERFSAQQFPDLHSELNLSSLELGDSALYFCASSVANSRSSYNSPLHFGNGTRLTVT.

Regarding this clone: Other nucleotide sequences in the sample specify the same CDR3. The rearrangement links TRBV5-4 to TRBJ1-2; D is undetermined. The CDR3 has 15 residues. The germline CDR1 and CDR2 sequences are SGHNT and YYREEE (reference sequence). Deletions cut 0 bases from V and 5 bases from J, with 14 bases between. CDR3 protein: CASSLGGQLVYGYTF. CDR3 nucleotides: TGTGCCAGCAGCTTGGGAGGCCAGTTGGTGTATGGCTACACCTTC.